This T cell receptor beta chain stems from a study of cytomegalovirus exposure and HLA in healthy donors. Whole-study results and caveats: Later examination showed HLA-associated TCR beta chains had greater clonal expansion than equally common others. In vitro checks showed that a few CMV-associated chains really do target CMV antigens. Later analysis associated a missense DCLRE1C variant with TCR beta V- and J-gene trimming. Sequencing likely generated an artifact that appeared as a cluster of highly shared sequence variants.

This CDR3 comprises 13 residues. Germline V lookup: CDR1 SGHNT, CDR2 YYREEE (reference sequence). Trimming took off 4 bases at V and 4 bases at J, with 9 bases between the two ends. With 60 Vbeta and 13 Jbeta primers, the PCR was carried out. Sequencing was performed with immunoSEQ multiplex PCR; in TCRdb, only in-frame clones are kept and a portion is missing. The sample records roughly 130,000 clones, more than 8% being singletons. About this clone itself: The antigen remains unidentified.

Sequenced: PBMCs. The sequence came from a man aged 35 to 55 in good health and CMV-seronegative. The chain carries TRBV5-4 and TRBJ2-1; D is ambiguous. CDR3 amino acids: CASSPTRYNEQFF. The CDR3 bases are TGTGCCAGCAGCCCGACTCGGTACAATGAGCAGTTCTTC.